This TCR beta chain was identified during a study of regulatory T cells in long-lasting Graves disease. Study summary: Antithyroid drug exposure in newly diagnosed Graves' patients had lasted under 3 months.

This sample's time point: newly diagnosed GD, antithyroid drugs for less than 3 months. RNA isolated from PBMCs was used to make the TCR library. Enrollment of patients was through an endocrinology department in Xi'an, China. Relying on iRepertoire HTBI primers and Arm-PCR of CDR3 regions, the team built TCR beta libraries. TCRdb reprocessed the multiplex PCR reads with MiXCR, giving one entry per CDR3 protein. The table includes hundreds of thousands of distinct CDR3 sequences, roughly 13% detected once. Germline CDR1 is SNHLY and CDR2 is FYNNEI. The CDR3 contains 12 residues. The sample also formed part of further work on T cells in Graves' hyperthyroidism and ophthalmopathy.

The chain combines TRBV2 with TRBJ2-3; D gene unclear. The closer fit of TRBJ2-7 to the DNA end suggests the J call may be wrong. Sequencing was performed on peripheral blood mononuclear cells (PBMCs), taken at new diagnosis, from a patient treated with antithyroid drugs. This sequence was found in a man aged 25 to 40 with Graves disease. As DNA, the CDR3 is TGTGCCAGCAGTGGGGTGGCGTACGAGCAGTACTTC. This gives the protein CASSGVAYEQYF.